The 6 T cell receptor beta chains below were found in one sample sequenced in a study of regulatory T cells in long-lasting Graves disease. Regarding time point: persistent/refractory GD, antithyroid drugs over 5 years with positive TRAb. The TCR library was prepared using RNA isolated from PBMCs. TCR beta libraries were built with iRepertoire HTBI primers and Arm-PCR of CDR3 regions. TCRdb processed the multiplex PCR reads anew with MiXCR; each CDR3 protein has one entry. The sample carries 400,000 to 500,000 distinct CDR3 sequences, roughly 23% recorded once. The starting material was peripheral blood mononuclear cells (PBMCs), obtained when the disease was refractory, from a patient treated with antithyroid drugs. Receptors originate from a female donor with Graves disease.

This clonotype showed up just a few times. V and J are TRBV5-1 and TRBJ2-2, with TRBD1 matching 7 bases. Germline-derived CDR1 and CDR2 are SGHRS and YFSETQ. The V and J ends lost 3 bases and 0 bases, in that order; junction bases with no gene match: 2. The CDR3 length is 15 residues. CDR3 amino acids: CASSSDRTNTGELFF. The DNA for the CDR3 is TGCGCCAGCAGCTCGGACAGGACGAACACCGGGGAGCTGTTTTTT.

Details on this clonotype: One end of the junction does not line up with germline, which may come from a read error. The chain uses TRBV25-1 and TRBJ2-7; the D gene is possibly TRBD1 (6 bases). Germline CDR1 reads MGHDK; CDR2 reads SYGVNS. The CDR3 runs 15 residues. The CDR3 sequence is CACSDTAGVVYEQYF. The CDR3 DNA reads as TGTGCCTGCAGTGATACCGCAGGGGTGGTCTACGAGCAGTACTTC.

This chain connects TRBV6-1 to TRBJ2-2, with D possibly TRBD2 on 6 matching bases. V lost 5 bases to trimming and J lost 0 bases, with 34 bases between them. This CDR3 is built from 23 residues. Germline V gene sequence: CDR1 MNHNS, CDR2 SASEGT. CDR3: CASSYVPRVWPITSMTNTGELFF. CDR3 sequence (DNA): TGTGCCAGCAGTTACGTCCCCCGGGTCTGGCCGATAACTAGCATGACGAACACCGGGGAGCTGTTTTTT.

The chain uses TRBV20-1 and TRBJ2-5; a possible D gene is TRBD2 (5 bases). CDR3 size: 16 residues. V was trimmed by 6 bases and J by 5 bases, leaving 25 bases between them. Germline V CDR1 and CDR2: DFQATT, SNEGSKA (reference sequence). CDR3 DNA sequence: TGCAGTGCCCTTAACAGACCCTTCCTGGGCGGGGAGACCCAGTACTTC. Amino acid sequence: CSALNRPFLGGETQYF.

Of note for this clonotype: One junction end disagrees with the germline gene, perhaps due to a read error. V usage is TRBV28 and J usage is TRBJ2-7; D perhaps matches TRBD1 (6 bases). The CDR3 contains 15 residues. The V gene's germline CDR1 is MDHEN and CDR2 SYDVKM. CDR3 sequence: CAISTGTTVSYEQYF. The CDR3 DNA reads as TGTGCCATCAGTACCGGGACAACAGTCTCCTACGAGCAGTACTTC.

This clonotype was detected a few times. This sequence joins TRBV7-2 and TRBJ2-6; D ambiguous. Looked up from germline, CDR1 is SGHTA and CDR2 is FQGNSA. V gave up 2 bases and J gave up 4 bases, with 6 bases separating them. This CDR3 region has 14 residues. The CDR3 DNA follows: TGTGCCAGCAGCTTACATTGGGGGGCCAACGTCCTGACTTTC. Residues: CASSLHWGANVLTF.